This record covers a single TCR beta chain. This sample was taken from a study of OX40 agonist ivuxolimab in advanced cancers. Whole-study context: Patients received ivuxolimab, an agonistic anti-OX40 (CD134) antibody.

Sequenced by immunoSEQ multiplex PCR; TCRdb stores in-frame clones only, minus some. The sample comprises some 100,000 clones, approximately 90% of which are singletons, and 0.25% to 0.35% rests with the top ten. Germline V gene sequence: CDR1 MNHNY, CDR2 SVGAGI (reference sequence). There are 14 residues in the CDR3. V gave up 9 bases and J gave up 4 bases, with 18 bases separating them. The clonotype comes from an adult with an advanced solid tumor such as melanoma, head and neck, liver or kidney cancer. Material: CD4+ or CD8+ T cells sorted from blood, obtained in a trial of the OX40 agonist ivuxolimab. This sequence joins TRBV6-6 and TRBJ1-2, with D perhaps matching TRBD1 (6 bases). CDR3 protein: CASRRGDPTYGYTF. As DNA, the CDR3 is TGTGCCAGTCGGAGGGGGGACCCCACCTATGGCTACACCTTC.